This T cell receptor beta chain was identified during a study of patients and donors after allogeneic stem cell transplantation. The CDR3 covers 17 residues. The ends were cut back, 0 bases at V and 2 bases at J, with 15 bases in the middle. Germline V gives CDR1 MNHEY, CDR2 SVGAGI. TCRdb independently ran MiXCR on the RT-PCR reads; one entry per CDR3 protein. The sample has around 240,000 distinct CDR3 sequences, 13% to 15% seen once. This TCR was recovered from a human donor who was either an allogeneic HSCT recipient or a stem cell or donor lymphocyte infusion donor (not recorded which). It is not recorded whose cells these are; they may come from a transplant donor. The genes are TRBV6-5 and TRBJ2-3, with a weak D call TRBD2 (5 bases). Sequenced input: blood, either unsorted or a sorted T cell fraction (not recorded which). The CDR3 sequence is CASSYSQQAAITDTQYF. The CDR3 DNA reads TGTGCCAGCAGTTACTCCCAGCAAGCGGCTATCACAGATACGCAGTATTTT.